These T cell receptor beta chains were read from a single sample in a study of blood T cell repertoires in COVID-19. The repertoire was sequenced with immunoSEQ multiplex PCR; TCRdb's copy has only in-frame clones and lacks some. The sample has about 120,000 clones, approximately 84% seen once. The sequenced sample was peripheral blood. The source of these receptors is a man in his 70s with active or convalescent COVID-19. Both conserved end residues are part of each CDR3. The D gene is left open where the match is weak. Size tells how often a clone was seen (once, few, many) or the class of an expanded clone, and some rows leave it out.

d_call clone_size j_call v_call cdr3_aa cdr3_nt
- - TRBJ2-7 TRBV4-2 CASSQAYRAPYEQYF TGTGCCAGCAGCCAAGCCTACAGGGCCCCCTACGAGCAGTACTTC
- - TRBJ2-3 TRBV9 CASSTRDSTDTQYF TGTGCCAGCAGCACTCGGGACTCCACAGATACGCAGTATTTT
- once TRBJ1-2 TRBV4-3 CASSQDSQTTYGYTF TGCGCCAGCAGCCAAGATAGCCAGACCACCTATGGCTACACCTTC
- - TRBJ1-5 TRBV6-2/TRBV6-3 CASSWGGWVSSNQPQHF TGTGCCAGCAGTTGGGGGGGGTGGGTTTCAAGCAATCAGCCCCAGCATTTT
- - TRBJ2-4 TRBV28 CASSPHTGTPNQYF TGTGCCAGCAGCCCCCATACCGGGACACCTAACCAGTACTTC
- once TRBJ2-5 TRBV5-1 CASSRGPEGQETQYF TGCGCCAGCAGTCGCGGGCCAGAAGGCCAAGAGACCCAGTACTTC
- - TRBJ1-5 TRBV2 CASRLQGNQPQHF TGTGCCAGCAGGTTACAGGGCAATCAGCCCCAGCATTTT
- - TRBJ1-1 TRBV5-5 CASSHAGHTEAFF TGTGCCAGCAGCCACGCAGGGCACACTGAAGCTTTCTTT
TRBD1 - TRBJ1-1 TRBV6-7 CATVGQGIWTEAFF TGTGCCACCGTCGGACAGGGAATTTGGACTGAAGCTTTCTTT
- - TRBJ2-7 TRBV6-5 CASRGSSGAVYEQYF TGTGCCAGCAGGGGATCCTCAGGGGCCGTTTACGAGCAGTACTTC
- - TRBJ2-1 TRBV27 CASMSGAGGLDNEQFF TGTGCCAGCATGTCCGGGGCAGGGGGGCTGGACAATGAGCAGTTCTTC
TRBD1 - TRBJ1-2 TRBV5-1 CASSLGGTANYGYTF TGCGCCAGCAGCTTGGGAGGGACAGCTAACTATGGCTACACCTTC
TRBD1 - TRBJ2-2 TRBV5-4 CASSTGQGGGSGELFF TGTGCCAGCAGCACGGGACAGGGGGGAGGGTCCGGGGAGCTGTTTTTT
- - TRBJ1-5 TRBV24-1 CATSNPSVLGGAPLRHQPQHF TGTGCCACCAGCAATCCCTCCGTACTTGGGGGGGCGCCTCTTCGGCATCAGCCCCAGCATTTT
- - TRBJ1-1 TRBV30 CAWSVRVNTEAFF TGTGCCTGGAGTGTCAGGGTTAACACTGAAGCTTTCTTT
TRBD1 - TRBJ2-3 TRBV4-1 CASSQEGTETDTQYF TGCGCCAGCAGCCAAGAGGGGACAGAGACAGATACGCAGTATTTT
TRBD1 - TRBJ1-6 TRBV3-1/TRBV3-2 CASTIPTGRDRDNSPLHF TGTGCCAGCACCATCCCTACCGGCCGGGACAGAGATAATTCACCCCTCCACTTT
- - TRBJ1-4 TRBV15 CATRSQGPNEKLFF TGTGCCACCAGGTCCCAGGGCCCTAATGAAAAACTGTTTTTT